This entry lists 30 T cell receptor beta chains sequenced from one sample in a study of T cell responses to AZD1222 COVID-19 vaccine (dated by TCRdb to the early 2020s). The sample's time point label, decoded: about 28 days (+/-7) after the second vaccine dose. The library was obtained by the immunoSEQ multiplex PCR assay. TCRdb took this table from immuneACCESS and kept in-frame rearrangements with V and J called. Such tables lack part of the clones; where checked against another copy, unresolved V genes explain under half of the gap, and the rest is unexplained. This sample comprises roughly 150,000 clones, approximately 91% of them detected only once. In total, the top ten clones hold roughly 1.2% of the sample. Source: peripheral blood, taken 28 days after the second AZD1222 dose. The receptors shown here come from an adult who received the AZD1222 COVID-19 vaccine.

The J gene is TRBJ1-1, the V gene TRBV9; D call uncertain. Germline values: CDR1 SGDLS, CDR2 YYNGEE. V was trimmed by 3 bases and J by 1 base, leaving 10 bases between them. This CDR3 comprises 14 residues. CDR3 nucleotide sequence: TGTGCCAGCAGCGGCACTTCTCGGAACACTGAAGCTTTCTTT. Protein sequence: CASSGTSRNTEAFF.

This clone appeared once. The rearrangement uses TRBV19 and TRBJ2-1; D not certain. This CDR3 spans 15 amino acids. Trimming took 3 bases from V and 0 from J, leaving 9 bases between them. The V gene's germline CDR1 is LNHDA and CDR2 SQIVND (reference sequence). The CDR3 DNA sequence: TGTGCCAGTAGTATCTTTGCGGCCTCCTACAATGAGCAGTTCTTC. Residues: CASSIFAASYNEQFF.

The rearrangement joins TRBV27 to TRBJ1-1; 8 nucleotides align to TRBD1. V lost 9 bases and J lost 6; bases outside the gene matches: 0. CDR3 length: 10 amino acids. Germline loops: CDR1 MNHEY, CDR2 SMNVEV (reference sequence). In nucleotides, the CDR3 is TGTGCCAGACAGGGGGCTGAAGCTTTCTTT. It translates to CARQGAEAFF.

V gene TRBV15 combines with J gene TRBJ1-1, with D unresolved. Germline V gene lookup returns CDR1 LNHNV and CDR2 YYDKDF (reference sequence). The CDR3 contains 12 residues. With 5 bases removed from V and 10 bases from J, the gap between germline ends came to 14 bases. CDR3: CATSGTLMGAFF. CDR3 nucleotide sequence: TGTGCCACCAGCGGAACACTGATGGGAGCTTTCTTT.

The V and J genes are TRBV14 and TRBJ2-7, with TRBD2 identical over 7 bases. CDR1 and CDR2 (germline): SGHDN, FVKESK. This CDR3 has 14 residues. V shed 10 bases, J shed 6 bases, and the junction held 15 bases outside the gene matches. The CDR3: CATSLSGWASEQYF. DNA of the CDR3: TGTGCCACCTCCCTTAGCGGGTGGGCGAGCGAGCAGTACTTC.

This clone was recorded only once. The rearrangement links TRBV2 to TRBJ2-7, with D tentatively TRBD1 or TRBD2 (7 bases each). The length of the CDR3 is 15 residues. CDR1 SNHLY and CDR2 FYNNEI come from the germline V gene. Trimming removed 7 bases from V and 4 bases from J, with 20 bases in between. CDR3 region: CASTPRGGTGYEQYF. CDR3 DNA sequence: TGTGCCAGCACCCCCAGGGGGGGTACGGGTTACGAGCAGTACTTC. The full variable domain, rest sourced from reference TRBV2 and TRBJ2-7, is EPEVTQTPSHQVTQMGQEVILRCVPISNHLYFYWYRQILGQKVEFLVSFYNNEISEKSEIFDDQFSVERPDGSNFTLKIRSTKLEDSAMYFCASTPRGGTGYEQYFGPGTRLTVT.

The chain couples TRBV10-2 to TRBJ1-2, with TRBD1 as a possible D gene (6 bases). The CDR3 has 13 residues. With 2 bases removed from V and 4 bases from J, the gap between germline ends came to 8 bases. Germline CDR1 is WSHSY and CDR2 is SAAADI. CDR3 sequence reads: CASSEVGGYGYTF. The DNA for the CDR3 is TGCGCCAGCAGTGAGGTAGGGGGCTATGGCTACACCTTC.

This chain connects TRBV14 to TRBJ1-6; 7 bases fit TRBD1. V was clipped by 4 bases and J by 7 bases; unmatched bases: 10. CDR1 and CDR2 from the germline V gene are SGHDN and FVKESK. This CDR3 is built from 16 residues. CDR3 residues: CASSPRPTGLNSPLHF. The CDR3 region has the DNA TGTGCCAGCAGCCCCCGACCGACAGGGCTAAATTCACCCCTCCACTTT.

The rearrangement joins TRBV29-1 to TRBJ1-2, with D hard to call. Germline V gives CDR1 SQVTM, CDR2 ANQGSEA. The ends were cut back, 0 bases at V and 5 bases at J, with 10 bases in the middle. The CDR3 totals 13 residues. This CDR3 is CSVEDPRSYGYTF. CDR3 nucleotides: TGCAGCGTTGAAGACCCAAGGAGTTATGGCTACACCTTC.

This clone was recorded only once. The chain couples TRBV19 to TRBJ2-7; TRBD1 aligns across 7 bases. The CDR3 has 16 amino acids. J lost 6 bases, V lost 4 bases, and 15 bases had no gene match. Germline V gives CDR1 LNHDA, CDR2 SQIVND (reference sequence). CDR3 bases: TGTGCCAGTAGTAAGGACCCCTTAGGGGGCGTATCCGAGCAGTACTTC. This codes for CASSKDPLGGVSEQYF.

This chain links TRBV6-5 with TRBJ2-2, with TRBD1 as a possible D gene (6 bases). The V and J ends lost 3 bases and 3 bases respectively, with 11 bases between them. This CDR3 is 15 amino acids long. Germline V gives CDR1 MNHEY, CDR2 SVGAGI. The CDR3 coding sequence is TGTGCCAGCAGTTATGGAGAGGGGGACACCGGGGAGCTGTTTTTT. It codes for CASSYGEGDTGELFF.

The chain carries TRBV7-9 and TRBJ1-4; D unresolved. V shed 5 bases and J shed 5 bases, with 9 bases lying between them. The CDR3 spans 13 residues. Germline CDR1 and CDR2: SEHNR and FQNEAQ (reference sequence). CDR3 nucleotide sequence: TGTGCCAGCAGCAGGTCAGAGAATGAAAAACTGTTTTTT. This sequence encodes CASSRSENEKLFF.

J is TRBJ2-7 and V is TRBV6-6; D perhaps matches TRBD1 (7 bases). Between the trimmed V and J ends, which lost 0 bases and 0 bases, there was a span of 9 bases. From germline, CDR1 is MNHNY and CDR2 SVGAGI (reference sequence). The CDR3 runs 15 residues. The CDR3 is CASSYSRDSSYEQYF. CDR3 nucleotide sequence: TGTGCCAGCAGTTACTCGCGGGACAGCTCCTACGAGCAGTACTTC.

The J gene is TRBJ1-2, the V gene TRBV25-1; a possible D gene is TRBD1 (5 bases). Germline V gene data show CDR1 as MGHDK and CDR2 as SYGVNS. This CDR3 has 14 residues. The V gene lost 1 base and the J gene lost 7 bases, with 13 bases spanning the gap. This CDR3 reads CASSESGTGRGYTF. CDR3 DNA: TGTGCCAGCAGTGAATCAGGGACCGGTCGTGGCTACACCTTC.

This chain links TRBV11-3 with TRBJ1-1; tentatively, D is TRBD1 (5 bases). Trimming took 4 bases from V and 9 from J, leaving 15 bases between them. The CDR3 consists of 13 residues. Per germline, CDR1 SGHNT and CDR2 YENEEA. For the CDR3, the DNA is TGTGCCAGCAGCTCTACCCTTGGGGGGAAAGCTTTCTTT. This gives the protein CASSSTLGGKAFF.

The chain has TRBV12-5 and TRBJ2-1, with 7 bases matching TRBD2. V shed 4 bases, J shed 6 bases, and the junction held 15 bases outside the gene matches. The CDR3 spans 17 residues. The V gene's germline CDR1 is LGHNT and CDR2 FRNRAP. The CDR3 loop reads CASGSTLAGAYLNEQFF. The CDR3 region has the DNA TGTGCTAGTGGTTCGACCTTGGCGGGAGCATATCTCAATGAGCAGTTCTTC.

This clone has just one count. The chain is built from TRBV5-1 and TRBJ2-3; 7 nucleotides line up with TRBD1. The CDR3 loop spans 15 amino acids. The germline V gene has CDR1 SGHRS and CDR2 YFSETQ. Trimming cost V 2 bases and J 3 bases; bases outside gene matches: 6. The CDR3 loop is CASSLNRGPTDTQYF. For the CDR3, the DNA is TGCGCCAGCAGCTTAAATAGGGGGCCGACAGATACGCAGTATTTT.

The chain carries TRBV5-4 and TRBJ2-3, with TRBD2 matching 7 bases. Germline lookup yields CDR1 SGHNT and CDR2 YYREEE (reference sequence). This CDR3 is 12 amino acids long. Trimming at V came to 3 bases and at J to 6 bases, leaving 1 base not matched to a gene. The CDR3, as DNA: TGTGCCAGCAGCTGGGGGGGGGATACGCAGTATTTT. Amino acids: CASSWGGDTQYF.

The CDR3 DNA is TGTGCCAGCAGCACAACACAAGCCGCGGGTTCACCCCTCCACTTT. Its protein product is CASSTTQAAGSPLHF. The rearrangement joins TRBV7-2 to TRBJ1-6; D gene unclear. V lost 5 bases, J lost 9 bases, and 17 bases lay in between. The CDR3 length is 15 residues. The germline V gene has CDR1 SGHTA and CDR2 FQGNSA. Based on the CDR3 plus reference TRBV7-2 and TRBJ1-6, the full variable domain is GAGVSQSPSNKVTEKGKDVELRCDPISGHTALYWYRQSLGQGLEFLIYFQGNSAPDKSGLPSDRFSAERTGGSVSTLTIQRTQQEDSAVYLCASSTTQAAGSPLHFGNGTRLTVT.

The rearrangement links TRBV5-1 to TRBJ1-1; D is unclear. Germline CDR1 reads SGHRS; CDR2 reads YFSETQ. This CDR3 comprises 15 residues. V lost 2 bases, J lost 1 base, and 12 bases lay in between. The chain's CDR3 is CASSFKTDGNTEAFF. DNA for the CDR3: TGCGCCAGCAGCTTCAAAACTGACGGGAACACTGAAGCTTTCTTT.

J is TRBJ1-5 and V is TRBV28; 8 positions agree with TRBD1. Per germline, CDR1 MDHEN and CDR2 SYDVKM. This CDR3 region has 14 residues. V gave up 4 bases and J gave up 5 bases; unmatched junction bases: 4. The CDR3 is CASSYQGADQPQHF. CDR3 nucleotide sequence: TGTGCCAGCAGTTATCAGGGGGCCGATCAGCCCCAGCATTTT. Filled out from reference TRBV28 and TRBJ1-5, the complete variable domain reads DVKVTQSSRYLVKRTGEKVFLECVQDMDHENMFWYRQDPGLGLRLIYFSYDVKMKEKGDIPEGYSVSREKKERFSLILESASTNQTSMYLCASSYQGADQPQHFGDGTRLSIL.

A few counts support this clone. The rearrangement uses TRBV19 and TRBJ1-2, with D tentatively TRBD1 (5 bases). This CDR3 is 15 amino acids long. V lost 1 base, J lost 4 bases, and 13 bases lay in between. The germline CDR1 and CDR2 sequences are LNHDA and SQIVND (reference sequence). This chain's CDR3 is CASSIAGTASYGYTF. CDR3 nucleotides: TGTGCCAGTAGTATAGCAGGGACGGCCTCCTATGGCTACACCTTC.

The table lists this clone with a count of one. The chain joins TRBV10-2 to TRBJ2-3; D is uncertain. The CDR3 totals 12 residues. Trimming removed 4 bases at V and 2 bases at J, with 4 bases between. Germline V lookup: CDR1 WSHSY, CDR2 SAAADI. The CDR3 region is CASSAPTDTQYF. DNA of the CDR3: TGCGCCAGCAGTGCACCCACAGATACGCAGTATTTT.

The CDR3 DNA follows: TGTGCCAGCGGCCTGCTACAGGGGCACAATGAGCAGTTCTTC. Translated, it gives CASGLLQGHNEQFF. The chain has TRBV28 and TRBJ2-1, with 7 bases identical to TRBD1. The ends lost 8 bases at V and 5 bases at J; junction bases unmatched: 9. Germline V gene lookup returns CDR1 MDHEN and CDR2 SYDVKM. This CDR3 comprises 14 residues.

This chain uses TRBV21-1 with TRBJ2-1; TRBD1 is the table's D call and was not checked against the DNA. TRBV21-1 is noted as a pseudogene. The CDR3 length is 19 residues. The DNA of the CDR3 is TGTGCCAGCAGCACAACGACGAGCTCCGGGACAGGGGTAGTAAATGAGCAGTTCTTC. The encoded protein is CASSTTTSSGTGVVNEQFF.

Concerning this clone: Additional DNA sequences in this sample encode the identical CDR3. CDR3 sequence reads: CASSLLGLAGGYEQYF. The CDR3 coding sequence is TGTGCCAGCAGCCTCTTGGGACTAGCGGGAGGTTACGAGCAGTACTTC. The chain has TRBV7-2 and TRBJ2-7, with 15 positions matching TRBD2. The J segment lost 4 bases and the V segment lost 5 bases, leaving 6 bases of the junction unmatched. The germline V gene encodes CDR1 SGHTA and CDR2 FQGNSA. This CDR3 is 16 amino acids long.

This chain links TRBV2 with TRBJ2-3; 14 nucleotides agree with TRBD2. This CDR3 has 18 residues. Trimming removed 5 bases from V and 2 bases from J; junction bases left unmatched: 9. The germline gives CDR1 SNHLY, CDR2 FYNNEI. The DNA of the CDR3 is TGTGCCAGCAGTAGATTGGGACTAGCGGGGGCCACCACAGATACGCAGTATTTT. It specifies CASSRLGLAGATTDTQYF.

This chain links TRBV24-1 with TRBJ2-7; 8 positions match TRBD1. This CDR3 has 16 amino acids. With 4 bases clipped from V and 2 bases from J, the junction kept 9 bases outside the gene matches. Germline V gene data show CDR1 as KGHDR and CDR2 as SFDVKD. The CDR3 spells CATSEEHRGCPYEQYF. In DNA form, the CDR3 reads TGTGCCACCAGTGAAGAACACAGGGGGTGCCCCTACGAGCAGTACTTC.

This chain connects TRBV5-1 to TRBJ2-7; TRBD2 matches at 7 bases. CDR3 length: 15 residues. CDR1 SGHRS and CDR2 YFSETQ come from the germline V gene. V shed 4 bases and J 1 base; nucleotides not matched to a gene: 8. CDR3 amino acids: CASSVLAGVSYEQYF. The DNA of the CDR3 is TGCGCCAGCAGCGTTCTCGCGGGGGTTTCCTACGAGCAGTACTTC.

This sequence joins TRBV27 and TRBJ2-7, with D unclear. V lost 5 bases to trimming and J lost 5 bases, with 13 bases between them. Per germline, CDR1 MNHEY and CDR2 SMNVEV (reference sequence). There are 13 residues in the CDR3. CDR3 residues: CASSPPGVDEQYF. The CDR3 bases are TGTGCCAGCAGTCCTCCGGGTGTGGACGAGCAGTACTTC.